This T cell receptor beta chain was profiled in a study of blood T cells in healthy people across ages. Broader study findings: Lack of knowledge of donor CMV status possibly confounded expanded clonotype changes.

Then a second PCR, running about 6 to 12 cycles, was carried out with a sample-barcoded 5' primer and a J-beta primer mix. TCRdb independently ran MiXCR on the 5' RACE reads; one entry per CDR3 protein. The sample lists about 1,500,000 distinct CDR3 sequences, around two fifths occurring once. The CDR3 contains 14 residues. Germline CDR1 is MNHGY and CDR2 is SAAAGT. V lost 1 base to trimming and J lost 4 bases, with 8 bases between them. This clonotype has just a few counts. Its antigen is still unknown. V usage is TRBV6-8 and J usage is TRBJ1-5; maybe TRBD1 (6 bases). The TCR sequence derives from a woman between 18 and 30 years old in good health. Material for sequencing was blood. CDR3 amino acids: CASSYCQGNQPQHF. Written as DNA, the CDR3 is TGTGCCAGCAGTTACTGCCAGGGGAATCAGCCCCAGCATTTT.